The T cell receptor beta chain described here comes from a study of blood T cell repertoires in COVID-19 (TCRdb year 2020). About the full investigation: The collaborator samples originated in the United States, Italy and Spain and spanned the acute and convalescent phases of COVID-19. Subjects who had been exposed to COVID-19, were actively infected with it, or had recovered from it provided the deeply sampled blood TCRbeta repertoires that made up the dataset. The material from the prospective study consisted of cDNA or gDNA derived from T cells, B-cell-depleted T cells, or PBMCs. Sample metadata almost always included a de-identified subject ID, COVID-19 status, age in years and sex. Samples came from the ongoing ImmuneRACE study (first 160 participants) plus 1,254 subjects from 6 global collaborators. Where available, HLA class I and class II types were taken from metadata supplied by the sample provider and were not determined by assay-based typing. The repertoires were released in a freely available public database intended as a resource for research on the immune response to SARS-CoV-2. Broad study findings and their caveats: Clinical and demographic metadata were provided uncurated, with the amount varying by source and participant.

Each collaborating institution followed its own protocols to collect whole blood in K2EDTA tubes. Collaborator samples were shipped for TCRbeta analysis as frozen whole blood, isolated PBMCs, or DNA extracted from either sample type. The CDR1 and CDR2 encoded by the germline V gene are MNHNS and SASEGT. The CDR3, from cysteine to phenylalanine, totals 17 residues. Only the CDR3 region is kept as DNA, spanning 51 bases read in frame from base 1. Trimming at the junction amounts to 4 bases on V and 2 bases on J, and the germline ends lie 20 bases apart. TCRbeta CDR3 regions were amplified from genomic DNA using the immunoSEQ Assay, a bias-controlled multiplex PCR. In the paper's pipeline: The number of nucleated cells in each sample was estimated from the amplification of reference gene primers within the assay. To quantify the absolute abundance of each unique TCRbeta CDR3 rearrangement, sequence reads were collapsed and filtered. Productive Simpson clonality was computed per sample as the square root of Simpson's diversity index over productive rearrangements. In its TCRdb copy, this immuneACCESS table keeps in-frame sequences only and misses some clones. Where compared with another copy, unresolved V genes explain less than half of these, and the others have no known cause. Clone size and the V and J calls come from that table; the DNA yielded D and trimming. The sample table contains approximately 130,000 clones; only one count was recorded for more than 75% of them. The top ten clonotypes cover about 2% of the sample.

On this clone itself: Its binding antigen is unknown. No per-base quality is available; no much larger clone lies one base away.

Recombination joined TRBV6-1 with TRBJ1-2; the D region possibly corresponds to TRBD1 (5 bases align). The TCR comes from a woman aged 45-65 years with acute or convalescent COVID-19. Input material: peripheral blood. The CDR3 sequence is CASSGPNRSPRNYGYTF. The DNA sequence follows: TGTGCCAGCAGTGGGCCCAACAGGTCCCCACGAAACTATGGCTACACCTTC.